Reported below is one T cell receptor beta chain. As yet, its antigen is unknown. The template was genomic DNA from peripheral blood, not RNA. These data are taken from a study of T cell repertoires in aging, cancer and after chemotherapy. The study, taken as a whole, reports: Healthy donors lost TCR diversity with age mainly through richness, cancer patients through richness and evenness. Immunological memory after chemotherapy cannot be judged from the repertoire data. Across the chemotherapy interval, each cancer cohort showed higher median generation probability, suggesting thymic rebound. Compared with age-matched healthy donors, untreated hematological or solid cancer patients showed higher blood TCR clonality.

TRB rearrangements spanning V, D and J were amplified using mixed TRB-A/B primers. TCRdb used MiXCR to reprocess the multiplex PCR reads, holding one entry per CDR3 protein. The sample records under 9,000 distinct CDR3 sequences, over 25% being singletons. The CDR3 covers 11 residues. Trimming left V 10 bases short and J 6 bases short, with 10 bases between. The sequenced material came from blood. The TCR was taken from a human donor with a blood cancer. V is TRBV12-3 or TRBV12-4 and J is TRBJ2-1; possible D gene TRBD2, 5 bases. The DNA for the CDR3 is TGTGCCACCGGGGAATTCAATGAGCAGTTCTTC. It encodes CATGEFNEQFF.